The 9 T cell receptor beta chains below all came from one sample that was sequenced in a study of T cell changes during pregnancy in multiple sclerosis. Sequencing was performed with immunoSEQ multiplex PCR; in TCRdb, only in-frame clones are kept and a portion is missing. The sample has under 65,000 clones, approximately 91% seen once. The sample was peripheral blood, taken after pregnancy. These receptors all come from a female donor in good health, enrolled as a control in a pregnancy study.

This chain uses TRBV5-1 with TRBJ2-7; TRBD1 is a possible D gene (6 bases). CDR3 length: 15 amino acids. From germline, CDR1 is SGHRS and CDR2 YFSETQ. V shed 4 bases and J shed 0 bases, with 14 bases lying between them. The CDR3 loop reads CASSMGALSSYEQYF. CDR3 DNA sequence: TGCGCCAGCAGCATGGGGGCCCTATCCTCCTACGAGCAGTACTTC. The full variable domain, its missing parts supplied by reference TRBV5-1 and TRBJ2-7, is KAGVTQTPRYLIKTRGQQVTLSCSPISGHRSVSWYQQTPGQGLQFLFEYFSETQRNKGNFPGRFSGRQFSNSRSEMNVSTLELGDSALYLCASSMGALSSYEQYFGPGTRLTVT.

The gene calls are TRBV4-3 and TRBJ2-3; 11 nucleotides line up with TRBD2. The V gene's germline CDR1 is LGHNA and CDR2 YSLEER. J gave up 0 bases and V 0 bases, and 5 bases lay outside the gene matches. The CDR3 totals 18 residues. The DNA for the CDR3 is TGCGCCAGCAGCCAAGATCTAGCGGGAGGACCTAGCACAGATACGCAGTATTTT. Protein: CASSQDLAGGPSTDTQYF.

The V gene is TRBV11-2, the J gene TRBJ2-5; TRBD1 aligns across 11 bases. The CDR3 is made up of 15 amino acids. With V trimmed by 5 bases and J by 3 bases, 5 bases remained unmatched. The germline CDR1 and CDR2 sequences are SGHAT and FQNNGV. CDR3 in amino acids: CASSRRDRGKETQYF. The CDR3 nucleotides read TGTGCCAGCAGCCGCCGGGACAGGGGGAAAGAGACCCAGTACTTC.

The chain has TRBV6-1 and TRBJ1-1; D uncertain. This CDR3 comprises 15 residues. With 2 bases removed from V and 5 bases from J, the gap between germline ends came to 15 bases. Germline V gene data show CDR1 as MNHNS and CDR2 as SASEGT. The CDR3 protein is CASSEREWSGTEAFF. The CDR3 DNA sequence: TGTGCCAGCAGTGAAAGGGAGTGGAGTGGAACTGAAGCTTTCTTT.

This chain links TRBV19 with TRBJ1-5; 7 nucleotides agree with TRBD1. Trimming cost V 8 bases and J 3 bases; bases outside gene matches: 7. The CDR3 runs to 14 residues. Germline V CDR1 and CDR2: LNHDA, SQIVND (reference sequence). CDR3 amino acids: CASRPDRDNQPQHF. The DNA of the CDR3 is TGTGCCAGTCGACCAGACAGGGACAATCAGCCCCAGCATTTT.

The CDR3 region has the DNA TGCGCCAGCAGGACCGGCGGGGGGCCGGAGGATGGCTACACCTTC. Amino acid sequence: CASRTGGGPEDGYTF. The chain combines TRBV5-1 with TRBJ1-2; tentatively, D is TRBD1 (6 bases). Germline V CDR1 and CDR2: SGHRS, YFSETQ. The CDR3 spans 15 residues. The V gene lost 5 bases and the J gene lost 6 bases, with 20 bases spanning the gap. Supplemented by reference TRBV5-1 and TRBJ1-2, the full variable domain reads KAGVTQTPRYLIKTRGQQVTLSCSPISGHRSVSWYQQTPGQGLQFLFEYFSETQRNKGNFPGRFSGRQFSNSRSEMNVSTLELGDSALYLCASRTGGGPEDGYTFGSGTRLTVV.

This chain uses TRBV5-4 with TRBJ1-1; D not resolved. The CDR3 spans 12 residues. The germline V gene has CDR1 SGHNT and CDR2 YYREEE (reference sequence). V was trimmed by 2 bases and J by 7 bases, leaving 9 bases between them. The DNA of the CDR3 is TGTGCCAGCAGCTTAAACGGGATTGAAGCTTTCTTT. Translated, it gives CASSLNGIEAFF.

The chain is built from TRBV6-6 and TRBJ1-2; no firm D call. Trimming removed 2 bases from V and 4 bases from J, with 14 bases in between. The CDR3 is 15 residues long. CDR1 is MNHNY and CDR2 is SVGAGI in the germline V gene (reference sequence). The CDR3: CASSYNPGTVYGYTF. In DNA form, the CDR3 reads TGTGCCAGCAGTTACAACCCTGGCACCGTCTATGGCTACACCTTC.

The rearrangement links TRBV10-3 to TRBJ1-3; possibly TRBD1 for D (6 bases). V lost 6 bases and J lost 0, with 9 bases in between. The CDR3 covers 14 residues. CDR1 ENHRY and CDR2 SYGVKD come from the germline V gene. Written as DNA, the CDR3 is TGTGCCATCAGCGGACAGAGCTCTGGAAACACCATATATTTT. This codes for CAISGQSSGNTIYF.